This T cell receptor beta chain was obtained from a study of identical twins. Remarks on this clonotype: Its cognate antigen is unknown.

Study conclusions and caveats: Invariant T cells like MAIT and iNKT could partly confound the zero-insertion analyses. Recombination models fit unrelated individuals' TCR alpha sharing but underestimated twins'. Insertions ran lower in abundant cord blood beta clonotypes, though not in memory repertoires. Beta out-of-frame sequences displayed a weaker excess of sharing between twins.

MiXCR, run by TCRdb on the 5' RACE reads, gives a single entry per CDR3 protein. The sample lists fewer than 250,000 distinct CDR3 sequences; around a tenth were seen once. Per the germline V gene, CDR1 is SEHNR and CDR2 is FQNEAQ (reference sequence). The V end was cut by 2 bases, the J end by 5 bases, with 13 bases between. There are 15 residues in the CDR3. Sequencing was done on a sample of memory (CD45RO+) T cells sorted from blood. The sequence derives from a woman aged 18-29 years in good health. J is TRBJ2-1 and V is TRBV7-9; weak D call: TRBD2 (6 bases). CDR3 residues: CASSLPRGFDNEQFF. DNA of the CDR3: TGTGCCAGCAGCTTACCCCGGGGGTTCGACAATGAGCAGTTCTTC.